This note documents a single T cell receptor (beta chain) sequence. The method was immunoSEQ multiplex PCR; TCRdb's version includes in-frame clones alone and lacks a portion of them. This table has around 78,000 clones, around 94% appearing once. This sample is part of a study of control samples from healthy donors and cancer patients. The CDR3 spans 15 residues. Trimming took 3 bases from V and 1 from J; bases not matched to a gene: 4. The V gene's germline CDR1 is SGDLS and CDR2 YYNGEE. The receptor was derived from a young woman in good health. The V call is TRBV9, the J call TRBJ2-1, with TRBD2 matching 7 bases. Sequenced material: blood. In DNA, the CDR3 is TGTGCCAGCAGCGCTAGACTAGCATCCTACAATGAGCAGTTCTTC. Protein product: CASSARLASYNEQFF.